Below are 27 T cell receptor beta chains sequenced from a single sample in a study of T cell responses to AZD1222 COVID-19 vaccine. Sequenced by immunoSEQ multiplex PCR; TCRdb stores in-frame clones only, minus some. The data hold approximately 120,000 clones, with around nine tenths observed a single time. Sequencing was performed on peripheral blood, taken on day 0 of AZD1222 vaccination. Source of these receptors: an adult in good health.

This CDR3 is CASSLAGIGTDTQYF. The CDR3, as DNA: TGTGCCAGCAGCTTGGCCGGTATAGGCACAGATACGCAGTATTTT. The J gene is TRBJ2-3, the V gene TRBV5-4; D gene ambiguous. The CDR3 length is 15 residues. Germline CDR1 is SGHNT and CDR2 is YYREEE (reference sequence). Trimming pared 0 bases from V and 1 base from J, leaving 9 bases between.

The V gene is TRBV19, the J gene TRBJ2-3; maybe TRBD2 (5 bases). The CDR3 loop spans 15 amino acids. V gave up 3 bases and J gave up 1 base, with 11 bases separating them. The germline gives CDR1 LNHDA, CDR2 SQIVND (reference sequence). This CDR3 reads CASSIGVGGTDTQYF. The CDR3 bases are TGTGCCAGTAGTATTGGAGTGGGAGGCACAGATACGCAGTATTTT.

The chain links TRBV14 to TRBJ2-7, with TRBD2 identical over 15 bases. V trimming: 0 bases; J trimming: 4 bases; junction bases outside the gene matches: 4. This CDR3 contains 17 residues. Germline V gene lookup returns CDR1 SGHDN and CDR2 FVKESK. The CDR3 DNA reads TGTGCCAGCAGCCAAGATTTGGGACTAGCGGGAGGTTACGAGCAGTACTTC. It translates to CASSQDLGLAGGYEQYF.

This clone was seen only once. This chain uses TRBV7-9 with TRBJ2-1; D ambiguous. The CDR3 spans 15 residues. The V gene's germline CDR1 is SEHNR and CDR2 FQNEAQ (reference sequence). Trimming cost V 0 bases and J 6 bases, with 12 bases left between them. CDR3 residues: CASSLALGLGNEQFF. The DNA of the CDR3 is TGTGCCAGCAGCTTAGCGCTGGGTTTAGGCAATGAGCAGTTCTTC.

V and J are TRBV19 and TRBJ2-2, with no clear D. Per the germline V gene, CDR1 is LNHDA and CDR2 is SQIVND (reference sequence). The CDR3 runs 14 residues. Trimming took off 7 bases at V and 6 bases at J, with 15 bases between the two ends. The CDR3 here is CASKKTEASGELFF. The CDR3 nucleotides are TGTGCCAGTAAGAAAACTGAGGCGTCCGGGGAGCTGTTTTTT.

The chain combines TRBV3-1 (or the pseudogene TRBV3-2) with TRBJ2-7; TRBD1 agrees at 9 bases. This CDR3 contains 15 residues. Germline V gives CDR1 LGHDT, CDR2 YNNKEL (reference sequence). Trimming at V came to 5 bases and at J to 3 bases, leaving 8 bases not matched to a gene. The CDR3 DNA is TGTGCCAGCAGCGAATTACCGGGACAGGGCTACGAGCAGTACTTC. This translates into CASSELPGQGYEQYF.

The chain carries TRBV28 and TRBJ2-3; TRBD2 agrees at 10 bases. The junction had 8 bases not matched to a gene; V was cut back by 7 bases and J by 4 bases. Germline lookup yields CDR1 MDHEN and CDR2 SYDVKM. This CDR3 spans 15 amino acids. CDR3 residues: CASNKAGGPPDTQYF. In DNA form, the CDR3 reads TGTGCCAGCAATAAAGCGGGAGGGCCACCAGATACGCAGTATTTT.

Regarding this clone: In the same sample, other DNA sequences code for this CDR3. CDR3 bases: TGTGCCACCAGCAGAGTTCGGGGAATCGGCGAGCAGTACTTC. The encoded protein is CATSRVRGIGEQYF. This chain uses TRBV15 with TRBJ2-7; D might be TRBD2 (5 bases). The V gene's germline CDR1 is LNHNV and CDR2 YYDKDF (reference sequence). With 1 base removed from V and 6 bases from J, the gap between germline ends came to 13 bases. The CDR3 has 14 amino acids.

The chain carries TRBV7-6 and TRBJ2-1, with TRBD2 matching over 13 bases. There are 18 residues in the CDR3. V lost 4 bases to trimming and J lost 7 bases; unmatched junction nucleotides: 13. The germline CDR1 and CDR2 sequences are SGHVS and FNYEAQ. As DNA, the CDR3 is TGTGCCAGCAGCTCACCCAGGGGGGGACTAGCGGGGCTTAATGAGCAGTTCTTC. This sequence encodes CASSSPRGGLAGLNEQFF. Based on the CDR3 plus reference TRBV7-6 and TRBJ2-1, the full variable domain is GAGVSQSPRYKVTKRGQDVALRCDPISGHVSLYWYRQALGQGPEFLTYFNYEAQQDKSGLPNDRFSAERPEGSISTLTIQRTEQRDSAMYRCASSSPRGGLAGLNEQFFGPGTRLTVL.

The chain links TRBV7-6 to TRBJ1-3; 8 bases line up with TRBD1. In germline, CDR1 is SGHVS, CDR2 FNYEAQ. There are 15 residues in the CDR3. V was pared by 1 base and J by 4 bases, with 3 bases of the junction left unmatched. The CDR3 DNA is TGTGCCAGCAGCTTAGACGGACAGGGAGGAAACACCATATATTTT. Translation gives CASSLDGQGGNTIYF.

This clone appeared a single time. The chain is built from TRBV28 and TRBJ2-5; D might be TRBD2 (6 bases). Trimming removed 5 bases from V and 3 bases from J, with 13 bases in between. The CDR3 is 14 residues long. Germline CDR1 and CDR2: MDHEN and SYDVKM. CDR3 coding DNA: TGTGCCAGCAGTGGGTCGGGGGAAGAAGAGACCCAGTACTTC. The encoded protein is CASSGSGEEETQYF.

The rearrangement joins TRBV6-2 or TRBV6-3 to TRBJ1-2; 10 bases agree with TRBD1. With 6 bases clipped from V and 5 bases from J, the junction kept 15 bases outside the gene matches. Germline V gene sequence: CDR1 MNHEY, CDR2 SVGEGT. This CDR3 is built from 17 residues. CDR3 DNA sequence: TGTGCCAGCAGCAATCCCGACAGGGGGCTACTGAAATATGGCTACACCTTC. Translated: CASSNPDRGLLKYGYTF.

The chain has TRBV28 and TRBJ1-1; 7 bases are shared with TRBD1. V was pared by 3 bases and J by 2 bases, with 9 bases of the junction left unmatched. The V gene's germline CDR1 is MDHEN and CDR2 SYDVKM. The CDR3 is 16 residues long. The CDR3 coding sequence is TGTGCCAGCAGTTTTACAAATTACAGGGGAAACACTGAAGCTTTCTTT. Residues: CASSFTNYRGNTEAFF.

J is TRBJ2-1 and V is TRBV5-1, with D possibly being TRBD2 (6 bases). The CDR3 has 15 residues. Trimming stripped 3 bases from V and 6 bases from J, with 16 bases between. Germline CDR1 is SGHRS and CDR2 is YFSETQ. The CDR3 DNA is TGCGCCAGCAGCTCCACTGATGGCGGGACCAATGAGCAGTTCTTC. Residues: CASSSTDGGTNEQFF. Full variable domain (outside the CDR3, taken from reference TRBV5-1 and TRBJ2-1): KAGVTQTPRYLIKTRGQQVTLSCSPISGHRSVSWYQQTPGQGLQFLFEYFSETQRNKGNFPGRFSGRQFSNSRSEMNVSTLELGDSALYLCASSSTDGGTNEQFFGPGTRLTVL.

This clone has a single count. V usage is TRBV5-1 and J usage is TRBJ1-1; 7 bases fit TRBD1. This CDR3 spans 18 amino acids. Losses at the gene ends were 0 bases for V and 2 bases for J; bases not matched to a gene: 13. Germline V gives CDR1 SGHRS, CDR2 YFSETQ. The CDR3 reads CASSLAGRGRLYNTEAFF. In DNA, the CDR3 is TGCGCCAGCAGCTTGGCCGGAAGGGGGCGGCTTTATAACACTGAAGCTTTCTTT.

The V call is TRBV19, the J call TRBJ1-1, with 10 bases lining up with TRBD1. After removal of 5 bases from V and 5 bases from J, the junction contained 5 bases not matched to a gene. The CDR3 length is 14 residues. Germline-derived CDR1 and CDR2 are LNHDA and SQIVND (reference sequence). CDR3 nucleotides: TGTGCCAGTAGTCGGGACAGGGGAGTAACTGAAGCTTTCTTT. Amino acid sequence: CASSRDRGVTEAFF.

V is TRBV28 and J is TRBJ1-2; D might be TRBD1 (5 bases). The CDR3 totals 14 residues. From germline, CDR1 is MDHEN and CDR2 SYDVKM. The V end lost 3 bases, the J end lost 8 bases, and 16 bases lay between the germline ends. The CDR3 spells CASSFLTGGGGYTF. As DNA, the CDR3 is TGTGCCAGCAGTTTCTTGACCGGGGGAGGGGGCTACACCTTC.

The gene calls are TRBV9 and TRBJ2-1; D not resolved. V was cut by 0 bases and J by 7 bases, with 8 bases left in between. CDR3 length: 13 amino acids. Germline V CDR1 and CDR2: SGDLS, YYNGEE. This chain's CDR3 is CASSVGVENEQFF. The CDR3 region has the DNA TGTGCCAGCAGCGTAGGGGTAGAGAATGAGCAGTTCTTC.

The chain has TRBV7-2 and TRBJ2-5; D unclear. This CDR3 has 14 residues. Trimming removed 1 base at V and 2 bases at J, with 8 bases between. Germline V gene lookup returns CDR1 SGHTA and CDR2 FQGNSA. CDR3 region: CASSLGTAQETQYF. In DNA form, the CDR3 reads TGTGCCAGCAGCTTAGGCACAGCTCAAGAGACCCAGTACTTC.

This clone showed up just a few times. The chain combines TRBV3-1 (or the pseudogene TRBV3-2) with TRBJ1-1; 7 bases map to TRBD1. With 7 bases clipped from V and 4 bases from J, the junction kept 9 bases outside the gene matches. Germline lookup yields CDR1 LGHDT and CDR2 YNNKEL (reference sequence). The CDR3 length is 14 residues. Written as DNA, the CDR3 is TGTGCCAGCAACACAGGAGGGGGCGCCACTGAAGCTTTCTTT. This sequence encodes CASNTGGGATEAFF.

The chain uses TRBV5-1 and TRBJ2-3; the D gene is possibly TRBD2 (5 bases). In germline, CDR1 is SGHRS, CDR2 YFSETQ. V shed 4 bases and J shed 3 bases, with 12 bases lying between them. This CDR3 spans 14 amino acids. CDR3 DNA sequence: TGCGCCAGCAGCCCTGGAGGACCTACAGATACGCAGTATTTT. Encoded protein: CASSPGGPTDTQYF.

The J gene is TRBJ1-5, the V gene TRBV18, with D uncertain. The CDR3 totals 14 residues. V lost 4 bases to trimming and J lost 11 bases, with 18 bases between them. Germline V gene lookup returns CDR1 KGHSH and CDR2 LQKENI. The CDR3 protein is CASSRDQDSRAQHF. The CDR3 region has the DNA TGTGCCAGCTCACGTGATCAGGACTCTCGGGCCCAGCATTTT.

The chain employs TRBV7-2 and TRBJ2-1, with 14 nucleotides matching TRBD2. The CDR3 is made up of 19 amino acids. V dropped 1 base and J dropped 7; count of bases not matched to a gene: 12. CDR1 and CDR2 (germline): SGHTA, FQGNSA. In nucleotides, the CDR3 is TGTGCCAGCAGCTTAGGCCGGACTAGCGGGAGGTCTAGATGGAATGAGCAGTTCTTC. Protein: CASSLGRTSGRSRWNEQFF. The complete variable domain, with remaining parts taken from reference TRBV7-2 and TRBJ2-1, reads GAGVSQSPSNKVTEKGKDVELRCDPISGHTALYWYRQSLGQGLEFLIYFQGNSAPDKSGLPSDRFSAERTGGSVSTLTIQRTQQEDSAVYLCASSLGRTSGRSRWNEQFFGPGTRLTVL.

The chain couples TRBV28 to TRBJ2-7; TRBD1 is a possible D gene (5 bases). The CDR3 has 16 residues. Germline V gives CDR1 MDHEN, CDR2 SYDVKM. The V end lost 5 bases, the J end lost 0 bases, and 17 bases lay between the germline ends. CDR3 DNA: TGTGCCAGCAGTCTCCGCCCGGACATAGACTCCTACGAGCAGTACTTC. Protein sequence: CASSLRPDIDSYEQYF.

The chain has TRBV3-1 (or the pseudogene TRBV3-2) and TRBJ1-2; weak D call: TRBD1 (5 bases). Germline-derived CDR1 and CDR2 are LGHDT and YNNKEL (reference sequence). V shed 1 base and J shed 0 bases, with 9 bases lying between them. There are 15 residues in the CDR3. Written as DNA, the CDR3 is TGTGCCAGCAGCCAAGCGACAGCTGCTAACTATGGCTACACCTTC. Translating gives CASSQATAANYGYTF.

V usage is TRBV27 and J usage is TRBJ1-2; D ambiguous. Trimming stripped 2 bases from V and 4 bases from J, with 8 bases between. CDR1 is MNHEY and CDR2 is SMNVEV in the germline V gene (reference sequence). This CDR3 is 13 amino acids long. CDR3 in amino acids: CASSLRWAYGYTF. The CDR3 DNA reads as TGTGCCAGCAGTTTAAGGTGGGCCTATGGCTACACCTTC.

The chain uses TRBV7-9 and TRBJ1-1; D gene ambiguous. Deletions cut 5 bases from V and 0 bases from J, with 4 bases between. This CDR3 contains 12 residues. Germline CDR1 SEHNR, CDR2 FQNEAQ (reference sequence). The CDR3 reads CASSPLNTEAFF. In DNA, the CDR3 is TGTGCCAGCAGCCCCCTGAACACTGAAGCTTTCTTT.